The 18 T cell receptor beta chains presented below share a single source sample, sequenced in a study of T cells in Graves' hyperthyroidism and ophthalmopathy. Amplification of TCR beta CDR3 regions used RNA as the template. HTBI primers were the set used in a first-round RT-PCR of the TCR CDR3. MiXCR, run by TCRdb on the multiplex PCR reads, gives a single entry per CDR3 protein. The table lists approximately 630,000 distinct CDR3 sequences, roughly 17% of them singletons. Sequenced: blood. These receptors were obtained from a woman aged 30 to 39 with Graves' hyperthyroidism.

This clonotype has a count of ten or more. The CDR3 sequence: CASSLTGRALEQFF. CDR3 DNA: TGTGCCAGCAGTTTGACCGGGAGGGCCCTTGAGCAGTTCTTC. This chain connects TRBV28 to TRBJ2-1; TRBD2 agrees at 8 bases. The CDR3 runs 14 residues. V shed 3 bases and J 9 bases; nucleotides not matched to a gene: 7. Germline loops: CDR1 MDHEN, CDR2 SYDVKM.

This clonotype came up many times. V and J are TRBV12-3 or TRBV12-4 and TRBJ1-1; no firm D call. The CDR3 is 14 residues long. The V gene lost 2 bases and the J gene lost 0 bases, with 7 bases spanning the gap. CDR3 region: CASSLRRLNTEAFF. As DNA, the CDR3 is TGTGCCAGCAGTTTAAGGAGATTGAACACTGAAGCTTTCTTT.

On this clonotype: It may be a read error: a sequence one base away is much more abundant. The V call is TRBV2, the J call TRBJ1-3; D call uncertain. CDR1 and CDR2 (germline): SNHLY, FYNNEI. Trimming stripped 7 bases from V and 2 bases from J, with 9 bases between. The CDR3 length is 13 residues. CDR3 protein: CASKASPGNTIYF. The DNA for the CDR3 is TGTGCCAGCAAGGCCAGCCCTGGAAACACCATATATTTT.

The sample holds a few counts of this clonotype. This rearrangement joins TRBV7-9 to TRBJ2-5, with D tentatively TRBD1 (5 bases). The CDR3 loop spans 14 amino acids. Germline-derived CDR1 and CDR2 are SEHNR and FQNEAQ (reference sequence). The germline V and J ends were trimmed by 3 bases and 5 bases, with 13 bases remaining between them. The CDR3 sequence: CASSLSRARETQYF. The CDR3, as DNA: TGTGCCAGCAGCTTGTCCAGGGCCCGGGAGACCCAGTACTTC.

This clonotype has a count of ten or more. This sequence joins TRBV7-9 and TRBJ2-7; a possible D gene is TRBD2 (6 bases). CDR1 and CDR2 (germline): SEHNR, FQNEAQ (reference sequence). Trimming removed 3 bases at V and 0 bases at J, with 12 bases between. There are 15 residues in the CDR3. The CDR3, as DNA: TGTGCCAGCAGCTTGTCCCGGCGGGACTCCTACGAGCAGTACTTC. Translation: CASSLSRRDSYEQYF.

In this sample, this clonotype turned up a few times. This sequence joins TRBV20-1 and TRBJ2-7, with D unresolved. CDR3 length: 13 residues. The V gene lost 3 bases and the J gene lost 0 bases, with 9 bases spanning the gap. Germline V gives CDR1 DFQATT, CDR2 SNEGSKA (reference sequence). CDR3 protein: CSASSYFSYEQYF. The CDR3 nucleotides are TGCAGTGCTAGCTCCTACTTCTCCTACGAGCAGTACTTC.

Turning to this clonotype: A much larger clone is a single base away; this may be a read error. This sequence joins TRBV20-1 and TRBJ2-3; 10 bases line up with TRBD2. The CDR3 consists of 13 residues. In germline, CDR1 is DFQATT, CDR2 SNEGSKA (reference sequence). CDR3 sequence (DNA): TGCTCTACTAGCGGGAAGGGCACAGGTACGCAGTATTTT. Translation gives CSTSGKGTGTQYF.

The sample holds many counts of this clonotype. The chain has TRBV6-1 and TRBJ2-3; 10 nucleotides match TRBD2. The CDR3 contains 14 residues. The germline V gene encodes CDR1 MNHNS and CDR2 SASEGT. The junction had 6 bases not matched to a gene; V was cut back by 10 bases and J by 2 bases. CDR3 in amino acids: CATESGRDTDTQYF. As DNA, the CDR3 is TGTGCCACCGAAAGCGGGAGGGACACAGATACGCAGTATTTT.

Ten or more counts support this clonotype. V gene TRBV18 combines with J gene TRBJ2-3; D is uncertain. This CDR3 has 12 amino acids. From germline, CDR1 is KGHSH and CDR2 LQKENI. Trimming removed 5 bases from V and 1 base from J, with 4 bases in between. CDR3 nucleotides: TGTGCCAGCTCAGATCGCACAGATACGCAGTATTTT. Translating gives CASSDRTDTQYF. Based on the CDR3 plus reference TRBV18 and TRBJ2-3, the full variable domain is NAGVMQNPRHLVRRRGQEARLRCSPMKGHSHVYWYRQLPEEGLKFMVYLQKENIIDESGMPKERFSAEFPKEGPSILRIQQVVRGDSAAYFCASSDRTDTQYFGPGTRLTVL.

This clonotype came up a few times. V gene TRBV20-1 combines with J gene TRBJ1-2; 8 bases match TRBD1. Germline CDR1 reads DFQATT; CDR2 reads SNEGSKA (reference sequence). This CDR3 has 16 amino acids. The ends lost 3 bases at V and 0 bases at J; junction bases unmatched: 9. CDR3 region: CSASPGTGYTNYGYTF. In nucleotides, the CDR3 is TGCAGTGCTAGTCCCGGGACAGGATATACTAACTATGGCTACACCTTC.

The chain joins TRBV9 to TRBJ1-2; TRBD1 might be the D (5 bases). The V end lost 0 bases, the J end lost 1 base, and 13 bases lay between the germline ends. The CDR3 contains 16 residues. Per germline, CDR1 SGDLS and CDR2 YYNGEE. This CDR3 is CASSVGKAGDNYGYTF. CDR3 coding DNA: TGTGCCAGCAGCGTAGGAAAGGCGGGGGATAACTATGGCTACACCTTC.

The rearrangement joins TRBV19 to TRBJ2-1; the D gene could be TRBD1 or TRBD2 (7 bases each). This CDR3 contains 16 residues. Trimming pared 3 bases from V and 10 bases from J, leaving 22 bases between. The germline CDR1 and CDR2 sequences are LNHDA and SQIVND (reference sequence). The CDR3 here is CASSMGGAGPGGEQFF. Here the CDR3 DNA reads TGTGCCAGTAGTATGGGGGGGGCCGGACCAGGGGGAGAGCAGTTCTTC.

This sequence joins TRBV6-2 or TRBV6-3 and TRBJ1-5; 9 nucleotides agree with TRBD1. Germline values: CDR1 MNHEY, CDR2 SVGEGT. CDR3 size: 17 residues. After removal of 0 bases from V and 2 bases from J, the junction contained 5 bases not matched to a gene. The CDR3 sequence is CASSYSGTGHRNQPQHF. The DNA for the CDR3 is TGTGCCAGCAGTTACTCAGGGACAGGGCATCGCAATCAGCCCCAGCATTTT.

This chain joins TRBV14 and TRBJ1-1, with a weak D call TRBD1 (5 bases). The CDR3 has 15 amino acids. V gave up 0 bases and J gave up 1 base, with 9 bases separating them. Germline values: CDR1 SGHDN, CDR2 FVKESK. CDR3 DNA: TGTGCCAGCAGCCAAGACCCGGGGCGGAACACTGAAGCTTTCTTT. The encoded protein is CASSQDPGRNTEAFF.

As to this clonotype: This sequence may be a read error, since a much larger clone differs from it by one base. The rearrangement uses TRBV27 and TRBJ1-1; D unclear. This CDR3 comprises 12 residues. V lost 7 bases, J lost 7 bases, and 13 bases lay in between. Germline-derived CDR1 and CDR2 are MNHEY and SMNVEV (reference sequence). The DNA of the CDR3 is TGTGCCAGCACCACCGGGATAGGTGAAGCTTTCTTT. It specifies CASTTGIGEAFF.

The sample holds many counts of this clonotype. This rearrangement joins TRBV7-9 to TRBJ2-7, with D maybe TRBD2 (6 bases). Germline V gene lookup returns CDR1 SEHNR and CDR2 FQNEAQ (reference sequence). The CDR3 loop spans 13 amino acids. With 5 bases removed from V and 3 bases from J, the gap between germline ends came to 11 bases. In DNA form, the CDR3 reads TGTGCCAGCAGCCCCGCCGGGAGCTACGAGCAGTACTTC. Protein product: CASSPAGSYEQYF. Looking up the rest from reference TRBV7-9 and TRBJ2-7 gives the full variable domain: DTGVSQNPRHKITKRGQNVTFRCDPISEHNRLYWYRQTLGQGPEFLTYFQNEAQLEKSRLLSDRFSAERPKGSFSTLEIQRTEQGDSAMYLCASSPAGSYEQYFGPGTRLTVT.

This clonotype was picked up a small number of times. With a much larger clone just one base away, this may be a read error. The V and J genes are TRBV28 and TRBJ1-6; 10 nucleotides line up with TRBD1. With 8 bases clipped from V and 6 bases from J, the junction kept 13 bases outside the gene matches. Germline CDR1 is MDHEN and CDR2 is SYDVKM. The CDR3 consists of 17 residues. The CDR3 is CASGGQGVFGLNSPLHF. CDR3 DNA sequence: TGTGCCAGCGGCGGACAGGGGGTCTTCGGGCTTAATTCACCCCTCCACTTT.

This clonotype was counted at least ten times. This chain links TRBV6-1 with TRBJ2-7, with 10 positions matching TRBD2. The germline CDR1 and CDR2 sequences are MNHNS and SASEGT. Trimming removed 7 bases from V and 7 bases from J; junction bases left unmatched: 10. CDR3 size: 14 residues. CDR3 coding DNA: TGTGCCAGCACCCCGGGACTAGCGTCAGGGGAGCAGTACTTC. Its protein is CASTPGLASGEQYF.